This T cell receptor beta chain derives from a study of Ad26.COV2.S vaccination and SARS-CoV-2 variants. Study-level information: Donor was one of the participants in the Ad26.COV2.S arm of the COV1001 trial.

The table came from immunoSEQ multiplex PCR; TCRdb's copy has only in-frame clones and leaves some out. Here the sample spans over 200,000 clones, around nine tenths being singletons. Points on this clone: Its target is not known.

As to treatment: around 19 received Ad26.COV2.S at low or high dose, single or two shots; 5 received placebo; per-sample allocation not given. Sampling occurred on day 63 after the first vaccine or placebo injection. CDR3 length: 19 amino acids. With V trimmed by 3 bases and J by 6 bases, 13 bases remained unmatched. Germline CDR1 and CDR2: KGHDR and SFDVKD. Study-level points and caveats: Vaccinees reportedly had broad spike-specific CD8+ and CD4+ T cell responses.

The rearrangement joins TRBV24-1 to TRBJ2-2; 12 bases agree with TRBD1. This clonotype originated in a person between 18 and 65 years old who received the Ad26.COV2.S COVID-19 vaccine or a placebo. The sample consisted of peripheral blood, taken in a trial of Ad26.COV2.S vaccine versus placebo. The CDR3 DNA follows: TGTGCCACCAGTGATACTCCCGGGACAGGGGGCCCAGTGGCCGGGGAGCTGTTTTTT. This encodes CATSDTPGTGGPVAGELFF.